Each of the 26 T cell receptor beta chains below was sequenced from the same sample in a study of T-cell memory formation after mild COVID-19. Via MiXCR, TCRdb re-called the 5' RACE reads, giving one row per CDR3 protein. The repertoire holds under 150,000 distinct CDR3 sequences, approximately 15% seen once, with roughly 13% in the top ten. Sequencing was carried out using PBMCs or a T cell subset sorted from them (not recorded which). The receptors originated from an adult woman who had mild COVID-19 (a few samples of this study predate the infection). Cell type and time point are not known.

The chain uses TRBV18 and TRBJ2-1, with TRBD2 matching 13 bases. This CDR3 region has 15 residues. The ends lost 3 bases at V and 6 bases at J; junction bases unmatched: 2. The germline V gene has CDR1 KGHSH and CDR2 LQKENI. The CDR3, as DNA: TGTGCCAGCTCACCGGGGACTAGCGGGGCCAATGAGCAGTTCTTC. This encodes CASSPGTSGANEQFF. The full variable domain, with the rest looked up from reference TRBV18 and TRBJ2-1, is NAGVMQNPRHLVRRRGQEARLRCSPMKGHSHVYWYRQLPEEGLKFMVYLQKENIIDESGMPKERFSAEFPKEGPSILRIQQVVRGDSAAYFCASSPGTSGANEQFFGPGTRLTVL.

The gene calls are TRBV10-3 and TRBJ1-2; D not certain. The V gene's germline CDR1 is ENHRY and CDR2 SYGVKD. The CDR3 totals 14 residues. V was cut by 0 bases and J by 3 bases, with 8 bases left in between. The CDR3 coding sequence is TGTGCCATCAGTGAGTCACCCCGGGACTATGGCTACACCTTC. Translated, it gives CAISESPRDYGYTF.

The rearrangement links TRBV7-9 to TRBJ2-7; D remains ambiguous. Germline V gene sequence: CDR1 SEHNR, CDR2 FQNEAQ (reference sequence). The CDR3 sequence is 12 residues long. Trimming left V 5 bases short and J 1 base short, with 6 bases between. In DNA form, the CDR3 reads TGTGCCAGCAGCGTGGAATCCTACGAGCAGTACTTC. Amino acids: CASSVESYEQYF.

The chain couples TRBV6-2 or TRBV6-3 to TRBJ2-7, with 12 bases identical to TRBD2. The V and J ends lost 5 bases and 6 bases, in that order; junction bases with no gene match: 8. There are 15 residues in the CDR3. CDR1 is MNHEY and CDR2 is SVGEGT in the germline V gene. The CDR3 bases are TGTGCCAGCAGTCGGCCGACTAGCGGGAGACCCGAGCAGTACTTC. Its translation: CASSRPTSGRPEQYF.

V and J are TRBV29-1 and TRBJ1-3; no firm D call. Per the germline V gene, CDR1 is SQVTM and CDR2 is ANQGSEA. The CDR3 has 13 amino acids. Trimming removed 3 bases from V and 6 bases from J, with 12 bases in between. The CDR3 is CSVDLLGANTIYF. The DNA of the CDR3 is TGCAGCGTTGATCTACTCGGCGCAAACACCATATATTTT.

V usage is TRBV5-1 and J usage is TRBJ2-1, with 9 positions matching TRBD2. The CDR3 has 16 residues. The germline gives CDR1 SGHRS, CDR2 YFSETQ. V dropped 5 bases and J dropped 0; count of bases not matched to a gene: 6. The CDR3 sequence is CASSPLAGASYNEQFF. CDR3 in DNA: TGCGCCAGCAGTCCCTTAGCGGGAGCCTCCTACAATGAGCAGTTCTTC.

This clonotype was seen a few times. The rearrangement links TRBV6-5 to TRBJ1-2, with a tentative D call TRBD1 (6 bases). V was trimmed by 3 bases and J by 4 bases, leaving 12 bases between them. Germline CDR1 MNHEY, CDR2 SVGAGI. This CDR3 is 14 amino acids long. The DNA for the CDR3 is TGTGCCAGCAGTTATGGGCAGGGGTCCTATGGCTACACCTTC. Residues: CASSYGQGSYGYTF.

The chain uses TRBV20-1 and TRBJ2-2; TRBD2 matches at 10 bases. V shed 3 bases, J shed 2 bases, and the junction held 6 bases outside the gene matches. CDR1 and CDR2 (germline): DFQATT, SNEGSKA (reference sequence). This CDR3 contains 16 residues. CDR3 protein: CSASAGTSVNTGELFF. Written as DNA, the CDR3 is TGCAGTGCTAGCGCCGGGACTAGCGTTAACACCGGGGAGCTGTTTTTT.

This clonotype was detected only once. This sequence joins TRBV6-5 and TRBJ1-1; 8 bases align to TRBD1. The CDR3 length is 16 residues. Trimming cost V 2 bases and J 1 base; bases outside gene matches: 6. In germline, CDR1 is MNHEY, CDR2 SVGAGI. For the CDR3, the DNA is TGTGCCAGCAGTTACCAAAGGACAGGGAGGAACACTGAAGCTTTCTTT. It translates to CASSYQRTGRNTEAFF.

This clonotype was counted between two and nine times. The V and J genes are TRBV2 and TRBJ1-1; D gene ambiguous. This CDR3 comprises 12 residues. V lost 2 bases, J lost 3 bases, and 4 bases lay in between. Germline V gives CDR1 SNHLY, CDR2 FYNNEI. In DNA, the CDR3 is TGTGCCAGCAGTGAATTCGACACTGAAGCTTTCTTT. Its translation is CASSEFDTEAFF.

This chain connects TRBV24-1 to TRBJ2-1, with 7 bases lining up with TRBD1. CDR1 KGHDR and CDR2 SFDVKD come from the germline V gene. V was clipped by 7 bases and J by 8 bases; unmatched bases: 7. The CDR3 is made up of 13 amino acids. The CDR3 DNA sequence: TGTGCCACCAGCCGCCCAACAGGGGATGAGCAGTTCTTC. It encodes CATSRPTGDEQFF.

This clonotype was detected a few times. V is TRBV11-2 and J is TRBJ2-1; the D gene is possibly TRBD2 (6 bases). The CDR3 is 16 amino acids. Germline CDR1 SGHAT, CDR2 FQNNGV. Trimming took 3 bases from V and 6 from J, leaving 18 bases between them. In nucleotides, the CDR3 is TGTGCCAGCAGCTTGGGCCCTAGCAGACTAGGCAATGAGCAGTTCTTC. As protein: CASSLGPSRLGNEQFF.

The chain joins TRBV30 to TRBJ1-2; perhaps TRBD1 as D (6 bases). V lost 3 bases to trimming and J lost 4 bases, with 12 bases between them. The V gene's germline CDR1 is GTSNPN and CDR2 SVGIG (reference sequence). The CDR3 runs to 13 residues. CDR3 residues: CAWREQGVYGYTF. The DNA for the CDR3 is TGTGCCTGGAGGGAACAGGGAGTCTATGGCTACACCTTC.

The chain employs TRBV7-9 and TRBJ2-5, with D possibly being TRBD1 (5 bases). Trimming pared 6 bases from V and 1 base from J, leaving 12 bases between. The CDR3 loop spans 14 amino acids. Germline-derived CDR1 and CDR2 are SEHNR and FQNEAQ (reference sequence). CDR3 DNA: TGTGCCAGCAGACCTACAGGCATCCAAGAGACCCAGTACTTC. As protein: CASRPTGIQETQYF. Variable domain in full (rest from reference TRBV7-9 and TRBJ2-5): DTGVSQNPRHKITKRGQNVTFRCDPISEHNRLYWYRQTLGQGPEFLTYFQNEAQLEKSRLLSDRFSAERPKGSFSTLEIQRTEQGDSAMYLCASRPTGIQETQYFGPGTRLLVL.

V gene TRBV7-8 combines with J gene TRBJ2-7; no reliable D call. Trimming shortened V by 4 bases and J by 2 bases, and 6 bases separated the two germline ends. Germline loops: CDR1 SGHVS, CDR2 FQNEAQ. CDR3 length equals 12 residues. CDR3 sequence reads: CASSSLTYEQYF. For the CDR3, the DNA is TGTGCCAGCAGCTCCTTGACCTACGAGCAGTACTTC.

This chain uses TRBV7-6 with TRBJ2-3; D gene unclear. The V gene's germline CDR1 is SGHVS and CDR2 FNYEAQ. The CDR3 length is 14 residues. The V gene lost 4 bases and the J gene lost 3 bases, with 11 bases spanning the gap. In DNA, the CDR3 is TGTGCCAGCAGCTCCCGCTTCCGGACAGATACGCAGTATTTT. Translated: CASSSRFRTDTQYF.

The chain links TRBV4-1 to TRBJ1-2; weak D call: TRBD1 (6 bases). Trimming left V 0 bases short and J 4 bases short, with 12 bases between. Germline CDR1 MGHRA, CDR2 YSYEKL. The CDR3 runs 15 residues. CDR3 sequence (DNA): TGCGCCAGCAGCCAAGATCGGGGGCTCTCCTATGGCTACACCTTC. Its translation: CASSQDRGLSYGYTF.

The table lists this clonotype with a few counts. This sequence joins TRBV24-1 and TRBJ2-1, with a tentative D call TRBD2 (6 bases). CDR3 length: 17 residues. The V and J ends lost 2 bases and 1 base respectively, with 14 bases between them. CDR1 and CDR2 from the germline V gene are KGHDR and SFDVKD. Here the CDR3 reads CATSDWRTRGSYNEQFF. The CDR3, as DNA: TGTGCCACCAGTGATTGGAGGACCCGGGGGTCCTACAATGAGCAGTTCTTC.

This clonotype was detected a few times. The chain couples TRBV2 to TRBJ2-5; 11 bases are a match to TRBD1. CDR1 and CDR2 (germline): SNHLY, FYNNEI. V lost 5 bases to trimming and J lost 4 bases; unmatched junction nucleotides: 6. This CDR3 spans 15 amino acids. The CDR3 DNA reads TGTGCCAGCAGTTCCGGGACAGGGGGACCAGAGACCCAGTACTTC. Translating it yields CASSSGTGGPETQYF.

This clonotype was seen many times. The V gene is TRBV4-3, the J gene TRBJ2-5; 11 bases align to TRBD2. Germline loops: CDR1 LGHNA, CDR2 YSLEER. The CDR3 consists of 17 residues. With V trimmed by 0 bases and J by 7 bases, 10 bases remained unmatched. CDR3 sequence: CASSQELRTSGLGTQYF. The CDR3 DNA reads as TGCGCCAGCAGCCAAGAACTGAGGACTAGCGGGCTCGGGACCCAGTACTTC.

This clonotype was found many times. The V gene is TRBV7-2, the J gene TRBJ2-7; 11 bases fit TRBD2. Losses at the gene ends were 4 bases for V and 7 bases for J; bases not matched to a gene: 15. This CDR3 has 17 amino acids. Germline V gene data show CDR1 as SGHTA and CDR2 as FQGNSA. The CDR3, as DNA: TGTGCCAGCAGCTCACTATCCTCGGGACTAGCGGTGAGGGAGCAGTACTTC. Protein product: CASSSLSSGLAVREQYF.

A few counts support this clonotype. The chain links TRBV25-1 to TRBJ2-1; D is uncertain. Germline V CDR1 and CDR2: MGHDK, SYGVNS. The V gene lost 4 bases and the J gene lost 4 bases, with 17 bases spanning the gap. The CDR3 sequence is 16 residues long. This chain's CDR3 is CASSGTTRALYNEQFF. CDR3 nucleotide sequence: TGTGCCAGCAGTGGCACGACTCGCGCACTATACAATGAGCAGTTCTTC.

The sample holds a few counts of this clonotype. The V call is TRBV9, the J call TRBJ2-1; D call uncertain. The CDR3 is 16 amino acids. V lost 1 base and J 9 bases, leaving 20 bases between the germline ends. Germline loops: CDR1 SGDLS, CDR2 YYNGEE. CDR3 loop: CASSVYGTLLMSEQFF. CDR3 coding DNA: TGTGCCAGCAGCGTATACGGAACCCTACTAATGAGTGAGCAGTTCTTC.

This clonotype was seen a handful of times. The chain combines TRBV13 with TRBJ2-7; 13 nucleotides align to TRBD2. The CDR3 has 15 residues. Germline V gene data show CDR1 as PRHDT and CDR2 as FYEKMQ (reference sequence). J lost 5 bases, V lost 4 bases, and 5 bases had no gene match. Here the CDR3 reads CASSSAGTSGNEQYF. For the CDR3, the DNA is TGTGCCAGCAGCTCCGCCGGGACTAGCGGGAACGAGCAGTACTTC.

This chain connects TRBV27 to TRBJ1-6; 9 bases map to TRBD1. Germline CDR1 MNHEY, CDR2 SMNVEV (reference sequence). The CDR3 runs to 14 residues. With V trimmed by 3 bases and J by 9 bases, 3 bases remained unmatched. The CDR3 DNA follows: TGTGCCAGCAGTTTGACAGGGGGTATTTCACCCCTCCACTTT. Protein product: CASSLTGGISPLHF.

V usage is TRBV6-2 or TRBV6-3 and J usage is TRBJ2-1; D is undetermined. The CDR3 covers 13 residues. Germline V CDR1 and CDR2: MNHEY, SVGEGT. Trimming left V 7 bases short and J 1 base short, with 8 bases between. The CDR3: CASTVGSYNEQFF. The CDR3 DNA is TGTGCCAGCACAGTGGGATCCTACAATGAGCAGTTCTTC.